The clone carrying this T cell receptor (beta chain) was seen more than once but under ten times. Its antigen is not identified. The sample comes from a study of CD8+ T cells in alopecia areata. Study overall: Tofacitinib was taken orally by treated patients, and the dose was 5 to 10 mg twice daily. It was 6 to 18 months of tofacitinib, and then there were 6 months off drug.

Alopecia areata patients had lesional scalp punch biopsies and peripheral blood taken from them. CDR1 and CDR2 from the germline V gene are LGHNA and YSLEER. This CDR3 is built from 14 residues. V lost 0 bases to trimming and J lost 4 bases, with 10 bases between them. It was cDNA, reverse transcribed from extracted RNA, that served as the sequencing template. Profiled with immunoSEQ multiplex PCR; TCRdb holds only in-frame clones, not every one. The sample has roughly 250,000 clones; about 68% are singletons. General study findings and limits: Affected scalp, especially in alopecia totalis/universalis, had a higher clonality than normal scalp did.

The origin of this receptor is a human donor with alopecia areata. V gene TRBV4-3 combines with J gene TRBJ2-7; tentatively, D is TRBD2 (5 bases). The sample here was CD4+ T cells sorted from blood, taken at week 0. The CDR3 region is CASSQDVSGYEQYF. CDR3 sequence (DNA): TGCGCCAGCAGCCAAGACGTCTCGGGGTACGAGCAGTACTTC.